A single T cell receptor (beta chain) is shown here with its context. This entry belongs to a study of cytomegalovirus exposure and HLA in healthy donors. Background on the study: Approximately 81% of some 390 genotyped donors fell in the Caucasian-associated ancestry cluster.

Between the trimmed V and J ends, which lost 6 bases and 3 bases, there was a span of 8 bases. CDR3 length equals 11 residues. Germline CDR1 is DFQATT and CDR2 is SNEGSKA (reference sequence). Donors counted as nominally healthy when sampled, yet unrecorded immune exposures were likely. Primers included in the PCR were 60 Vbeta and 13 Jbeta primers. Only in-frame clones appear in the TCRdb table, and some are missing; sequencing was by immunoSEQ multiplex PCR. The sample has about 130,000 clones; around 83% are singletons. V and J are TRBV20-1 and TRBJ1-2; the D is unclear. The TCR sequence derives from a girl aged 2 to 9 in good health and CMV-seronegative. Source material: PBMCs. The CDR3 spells CSAPTYYGYTF. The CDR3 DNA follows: TGCAGTGCCCCTACCTACTATGGCTACACCTTC.